This T cell receptor beta chain was sequenced in a study of lymphopenia after photon versus proton radiotherapy. For this clone: No antigen is known for it.

Germline trimming cut 5 bases from V and 5 bases from J; bases unmatched to any gene: 8. Germline V gene lookup returns CDR1 SGHTA and CDR2 FQGNSA. There are 15 residues in the CDR3. General study points: After the lymphocyte nadir, photon-treated repertoires showed oligoclonal expansion, especially of CD8+ Temra cells. Larger post-nadir TCR diversity loss correlated inversely with survival in deceased patients. Relative stability marked proton patients; photon patients lost diversity and naive cells.

Produced via immunoSEQ multiplex PCR; TCRdb's table is partial and in-frame only. The table has tens of thousands of clones, roughly 84% seen once. The chain recombines TRBV7-2 with TRBJ2-2, with TRBD2 identical over 7 bases. Sequenced here: peripheral blood, sampled from a patient treated with proton-based radiotherapy. The origin of this receptor is a woman aged 70-85 years with pancreatic cancer. The CDR3 bases are TGTGCCAGCAGCCCCCGGGGGGTTTGGACCGGGGAGCTGTTTTTT. This translates into CASSPRGVWTGELFF. Full variable domain (missing parts from reference TRBV7-2 and TRBJ2-2): GAGVSQSPSNKVTEKGKDVELRCDPISGHTALYWYRQSLGQGLEFLIYFQGNSAPDKSGLPSDRFSAERTGGSVSTLTIQRTQQEDSAVYLCASSPRGVWTGELFFGEGSRLTVL.